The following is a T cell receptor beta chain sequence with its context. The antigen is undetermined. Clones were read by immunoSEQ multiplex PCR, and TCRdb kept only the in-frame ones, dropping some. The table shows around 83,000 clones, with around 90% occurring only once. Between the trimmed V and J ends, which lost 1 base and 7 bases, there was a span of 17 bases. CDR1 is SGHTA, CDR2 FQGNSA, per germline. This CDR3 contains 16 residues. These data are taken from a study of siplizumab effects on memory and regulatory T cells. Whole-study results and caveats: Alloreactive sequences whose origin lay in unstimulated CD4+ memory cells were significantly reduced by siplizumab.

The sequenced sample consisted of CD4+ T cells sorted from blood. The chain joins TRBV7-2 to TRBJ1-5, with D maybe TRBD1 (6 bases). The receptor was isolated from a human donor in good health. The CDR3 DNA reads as TGTGCCAGCAGCTTAGGAGGGACTGCACAGGGACAGCCCCAGCATTTT. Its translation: CASSLGGTAQGQPQHF.